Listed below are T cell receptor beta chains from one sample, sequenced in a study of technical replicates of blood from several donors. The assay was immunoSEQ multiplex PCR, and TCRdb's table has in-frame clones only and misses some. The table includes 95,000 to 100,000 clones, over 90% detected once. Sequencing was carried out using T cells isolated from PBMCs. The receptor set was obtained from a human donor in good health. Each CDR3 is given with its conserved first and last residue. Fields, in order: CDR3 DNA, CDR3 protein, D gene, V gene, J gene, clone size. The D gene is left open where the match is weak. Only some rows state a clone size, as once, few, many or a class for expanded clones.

CDR3nt: TGTGCCAGCAGCTTCTTATCCGGGAGGCATCCCTACGAGCAGTACTTC; CDR3aa: CASSFLSGRHPYEQYF; d_gene: TRBD2; v_gene: TRBV7-2; j_gene: TRBJ2-7; abundance: NA
CDR3nt: TGTGCCAGCAGCTTCGGCGGGTCTCCGGACATTCAGTACTTC; CDR3aa: CASSFGGSPDIQYF; d_gene: NA; v_gene: TRBV5-6; j_gene: TRBJ2-4; abundance: NA
CDR3nt: TGCGCCAGCAGCTTGTTAGCGGCCAAAGAGACCCAGTACTTC; CDR3aa: CASSLLAAKETQYF; d_gene: NA; v_gene: TRBV5-1; j_gene: TRBJ2-5; abundance: NA
CDR3nt: TGTGCCAGCAGCTTACCCCGACTAGCGGGGGGACCAGGTATCAATGAGCAGTTCTTC; CDR3aa: CASSLPRLAGGPGINEQFF; d_gene: TRBD2; v_gene: TRBV7-9; j_gene: TRBJ2-1; abundance: once
CDR3nt: TGTGCCAGCAGTTTATCTTTTCGGGGAGGGTTGGTCCCTGAAGCTTTCTTT; CDR3aa: CASSLSFRGGLVPEAFF; d_gene: NA; v_gene: TRBV27; j_gene: TRBJ1-1; abundance: NA
CDR3nt: TGTGCCAGTAGAGACCACCCAGGCTATCGGCGAGAAAAACTGTTTTTT; CDR3aa: CASRDHPGYRREKLFF; d_gene: NA; v_gene: TRBV19; j_gene: TRBJ1-4; abundance: NA
CDR3nt: TGTGCCAGCAGGGGGATTTATAGCGGGAGCTTATACGAGCAGTACTTC; CDR3aa: CASRGIYSGSLYEQYF; d_gene: TRBD2; v_gene: TRBV2; j_gene: TRBJ2-7; abundance: once
CDR3nt: TGTGCCAGCCGGCCGACAGGGGCGAACTATGGCTACACCTTC; CDR3aa: CASRPTGANYGYTF; d_gene: TRBD1; v_gene: TRBV7-9; j_gene: TRBJ1-2; abundance: NA
CDR3nt: TGTGCCAGCAGCCGGACAGAGCCCCTCTATAGCAATCAGCCCCAGCATTTT; CDR3aa: CASSRTEPLYSNQPQHF; d_gene: NA; v_gene: TRBV7-8; j_gene: TRBJ1-5; abundance: NA
CDR3nt: TGTGCCAGCAGTAAACCGGACAGGGTGGGCCCGGAGACCCAGTACTTC; CDR3aa: CASSKPDRVGPETQYF; d_gene: TRBD1; v_gene: TRBV28; j_gene: TRBJ2-5; abundance: NA
CDR3nt: TGCAGTGCTAGTGTAGGGGCTGAAGCTTTCTTT; CDR3aa: CSASVGAEAFF; d_gene: NA; v_gene: TRBV20-1; j_gene: TRBJ1-1; abundance: NA
CDR3nt: TGTGCCAGCAGCGCCGGGAAGAACACTGAAGCTTTCTTT; CDR3aa: CASSAGKNTEAFF; d_gene: NA; v_gene: TRBV9; j_gene: TRBJ1-1; abundance: NA
CDR3nt: TGCGCCAGCAGCTTGGTCCGGACTAGCGGGAAATACAATGAGCAGTTCTTC; CDR3aa: CASSLVRTSGKYNEQFF; d_gene: TRBD2; v_gene: TRBV5-1; j_gene: TRBJ2-1; abundance: NA
CDR3nt: TGTGCCAGCAGCTTCGGGAGGACTGAAGCTTTCTTT; CDR3aa: CASSFGRTEAFF; d_gene: NA; v_gene: TRBV5-6; j_gene: TRBJ1-1; abundance: NA
CDR3nt: TGTGCCAGCAGCGTAGGGCAGACATACGAGCAGTACTTC; CDR3aa: CASSVGQTYEQYF; d_gene: NA; v_gene: TRBV9; j_gene: TRBJ2-7; abundance: NA
CDR3nt: TGTGCCAGCAGTTTATTAGGGGACACCCATCACTACGAGCAGTACTTC; CDR3aa: CASSLLGDTHHYEQYF; d_gene: NA; v_gene: TRBV27; j_gene: TRBJ2-7; abundance: NA
CDR3nt: TGCGCCAGCAGCTCAAACTTTGAAAAACTGTTTTTT; CDR3aa: CASSSNFEKLFF; d_gene: NA; v_gene: TRBV5-1; j_gene: TRBJ1-4; abundance: NA
CDR3nt: TGTGCCATCAGTTCCAGACTAGCGGGAGACCCAATCCAAGAGACCCAGTACTTC; CDR3aa: CAISSRLAGDPIQETQYF; d_gene: TRBD2; v_gene: TRBV10-3; j_gene: TRBJ2-5; abundance: NA
CDR3nt: TGTGCCAGCAGCTTAGGTCGGAGATACTACGAGCAGTACTTC; CDR3aa: CASSLGRRYYEQYF; d_gene: NA; v_gene: TRBV13; j_gene: TRBJ2-7; abundance: NA
CDR3nt: TGTGCCAGCAACCTGGCGCAGGGTGACTACACCTTC; CDR3aa: CASNLAQGDYTF; d_gene: NA; v_gene: TRBV28; j_gene: TRBJ1-2; abundance: NA
CDR3nt: TGTGCCAGCACCCTACAGGACAGGGACGAGCAGTACTTC; CDR3aa: CASTLQDRDEQYF; d_gene: TRBD1; v_gene: TRBV18; j_gene: TRBJ2-7; abundance: NA
CDR3nt: TGTGCCTGGAGTGTTGACAGGGGAAACTATGGCTACACCTTC; CDR3aa: CAWSVDRGNYGYTF; d_gene: TRBD1; v_gene: TRBV30; j_gene: TRBJ1-2; abundance: NA
CDR3nt: TGTGCCTGGAGGTGCCCGAAAGGTTTAGGGGGTACCTACGAGCAGTACTTC; CDR3aa: CAWRCPKGLGGTYEQYF; d_gene: NA; v_gene: TRBV30; j_gene: TRBJ2-7; abundance: NA
CDR3nt: TGCGCCAGCAGCCGTTCCGGGACAGGAGGAACCGGGGAGCTGTTTTTT; CDR3aa: CASSRSGTGGTGELFF; d_gene: TRBD1; v_gene: TRBV5-1; j_gene: TRBJ2-2; abundance: NA
CDR3nt: TGTGCTAGTGGTTTACGGCCTAGCGGGAGCCTTACCCCAGATACGCAGTATTTT; CDR3aa: CASGLRPSGSLTPDTQYF; d_gene: TRBD2; v_gene: TRBV12-5; j_gene: TRBJ2-3; abundance: NA
CDR3nt: TGTGCCAGCAGCTTAGCGGGCGGGAGGGCCCTGGAGACCCAGTACTTC; CDR3aa: CASSLAGGRALETQYF; d_gene: TRBD2; v_gene: TRBV7-2; j_gene: TRBJ2-5; abundance: once
CDR3nt: TGTGCCAGTAGTACCCTCGGCCAGCCCCGGGAGTATGGCTACACCTTC; CDR3aa: CASSTLGQPREYGYTF; d_gene: NA; v_gene: TRBV19; j_gene: TRBJ1-2; abundance: NA
CDR3nt: TGTGCCAGCAGCTTTCGCGGGAGGGATGGGGATACGCAGTATTTT; CDR3aa: CASSFRGRDGDTQYF; d_gene: TRBD2; v_gene: TRBV11-2; j_gene: TRBJ2-3; abundance: NA
CDR3nt: TGTGCCAGCAGCGCGGGACTAGCGGGGAGCAATGAGCAGTTCTTC; CDR3aa: CASSAGLAGSNEQFF; d_gene: TRBD2; v_gene: TRBV7-3; j_gene: TRBJ2-1; abundance: once